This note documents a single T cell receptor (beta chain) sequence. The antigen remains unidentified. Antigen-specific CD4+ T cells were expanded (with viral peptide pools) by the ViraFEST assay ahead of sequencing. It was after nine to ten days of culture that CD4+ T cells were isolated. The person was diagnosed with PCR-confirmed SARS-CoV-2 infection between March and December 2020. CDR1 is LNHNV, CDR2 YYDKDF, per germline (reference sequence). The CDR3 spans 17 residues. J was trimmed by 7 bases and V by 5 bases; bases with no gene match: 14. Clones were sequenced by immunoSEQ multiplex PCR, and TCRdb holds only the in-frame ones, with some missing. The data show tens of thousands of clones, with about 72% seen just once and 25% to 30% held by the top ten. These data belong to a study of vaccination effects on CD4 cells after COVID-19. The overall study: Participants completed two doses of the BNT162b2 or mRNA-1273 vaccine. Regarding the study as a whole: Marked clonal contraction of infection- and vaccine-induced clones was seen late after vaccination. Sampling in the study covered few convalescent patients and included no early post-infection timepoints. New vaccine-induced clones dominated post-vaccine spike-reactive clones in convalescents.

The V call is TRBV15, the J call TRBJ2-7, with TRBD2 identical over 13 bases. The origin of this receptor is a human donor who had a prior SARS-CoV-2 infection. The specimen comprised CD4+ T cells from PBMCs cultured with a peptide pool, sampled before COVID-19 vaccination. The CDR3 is CATSPRRTSGSLKEQYF. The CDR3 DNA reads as TGTGCCACCAGCCCGCGGAGGACTAGCGGGAGTCTAAAGGAGCAGTACTTC.